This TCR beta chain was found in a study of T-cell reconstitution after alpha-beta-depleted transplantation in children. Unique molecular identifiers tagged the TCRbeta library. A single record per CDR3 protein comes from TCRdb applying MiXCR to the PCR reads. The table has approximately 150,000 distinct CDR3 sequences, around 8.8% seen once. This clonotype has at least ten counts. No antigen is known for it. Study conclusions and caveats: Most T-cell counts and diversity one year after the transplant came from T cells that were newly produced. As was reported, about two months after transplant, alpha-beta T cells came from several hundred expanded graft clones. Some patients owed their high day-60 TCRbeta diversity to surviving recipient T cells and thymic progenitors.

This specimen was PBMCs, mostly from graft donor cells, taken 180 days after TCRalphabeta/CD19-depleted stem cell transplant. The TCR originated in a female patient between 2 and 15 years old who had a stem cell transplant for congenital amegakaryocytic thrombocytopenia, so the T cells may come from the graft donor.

CDR3 nucleotide sequence: TGTGCCAGCAGTCCCCCTGGCTATGGCTACACCTTC. It yields the protein CASSPPGYGYTF. The chain has TRBV28 and TRBJ1-2; unclear D gene. Trimming removed 5 bases at V and 4 bases at J, with 8 bases between. Germline loops: CDR1 MDHEN, CDR2 SYDVKM. The CDR3 is made up of 12 amino acids.